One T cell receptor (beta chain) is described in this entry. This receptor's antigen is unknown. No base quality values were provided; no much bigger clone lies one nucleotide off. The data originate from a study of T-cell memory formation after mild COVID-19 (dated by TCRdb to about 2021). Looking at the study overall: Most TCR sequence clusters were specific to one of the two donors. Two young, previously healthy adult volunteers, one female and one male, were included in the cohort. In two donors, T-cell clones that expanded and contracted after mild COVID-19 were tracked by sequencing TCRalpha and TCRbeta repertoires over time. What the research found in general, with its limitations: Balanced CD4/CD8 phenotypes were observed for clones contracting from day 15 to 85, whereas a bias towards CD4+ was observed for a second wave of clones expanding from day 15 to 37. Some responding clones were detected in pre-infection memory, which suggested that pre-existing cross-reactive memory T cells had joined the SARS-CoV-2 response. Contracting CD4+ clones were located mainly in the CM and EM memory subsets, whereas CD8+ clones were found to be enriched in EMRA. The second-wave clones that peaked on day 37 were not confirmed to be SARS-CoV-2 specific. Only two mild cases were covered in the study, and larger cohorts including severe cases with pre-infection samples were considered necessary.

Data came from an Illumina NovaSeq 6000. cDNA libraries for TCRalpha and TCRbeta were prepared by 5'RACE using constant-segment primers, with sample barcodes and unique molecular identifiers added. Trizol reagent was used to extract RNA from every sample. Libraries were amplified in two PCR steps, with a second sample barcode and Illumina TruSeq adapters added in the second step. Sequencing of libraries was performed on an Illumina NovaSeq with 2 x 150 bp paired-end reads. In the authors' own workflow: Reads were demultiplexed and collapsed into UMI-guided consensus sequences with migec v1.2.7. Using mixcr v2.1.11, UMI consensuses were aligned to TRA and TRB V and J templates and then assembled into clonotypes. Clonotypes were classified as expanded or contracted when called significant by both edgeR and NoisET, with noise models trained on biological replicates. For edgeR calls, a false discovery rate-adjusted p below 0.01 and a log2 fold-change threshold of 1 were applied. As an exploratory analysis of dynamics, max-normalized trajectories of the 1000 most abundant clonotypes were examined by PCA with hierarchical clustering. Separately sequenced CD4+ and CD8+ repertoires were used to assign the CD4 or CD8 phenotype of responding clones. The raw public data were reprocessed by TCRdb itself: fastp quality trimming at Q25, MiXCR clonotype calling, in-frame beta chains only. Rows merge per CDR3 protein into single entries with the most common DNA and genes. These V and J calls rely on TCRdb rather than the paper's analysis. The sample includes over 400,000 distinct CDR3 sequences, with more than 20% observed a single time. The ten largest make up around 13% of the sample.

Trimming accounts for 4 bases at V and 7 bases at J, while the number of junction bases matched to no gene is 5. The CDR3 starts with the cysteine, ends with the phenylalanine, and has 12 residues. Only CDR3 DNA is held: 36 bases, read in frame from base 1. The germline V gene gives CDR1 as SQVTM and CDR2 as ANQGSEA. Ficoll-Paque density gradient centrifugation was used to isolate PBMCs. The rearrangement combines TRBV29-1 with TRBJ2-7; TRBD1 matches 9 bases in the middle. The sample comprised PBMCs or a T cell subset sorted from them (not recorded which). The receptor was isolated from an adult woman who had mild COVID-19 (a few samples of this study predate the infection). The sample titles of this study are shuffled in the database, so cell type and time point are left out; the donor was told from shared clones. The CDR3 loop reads CSVVGQGLEQYF. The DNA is TGCAGCGTTGTAGGACAGGGGTTGGAGCAGTACTTC.